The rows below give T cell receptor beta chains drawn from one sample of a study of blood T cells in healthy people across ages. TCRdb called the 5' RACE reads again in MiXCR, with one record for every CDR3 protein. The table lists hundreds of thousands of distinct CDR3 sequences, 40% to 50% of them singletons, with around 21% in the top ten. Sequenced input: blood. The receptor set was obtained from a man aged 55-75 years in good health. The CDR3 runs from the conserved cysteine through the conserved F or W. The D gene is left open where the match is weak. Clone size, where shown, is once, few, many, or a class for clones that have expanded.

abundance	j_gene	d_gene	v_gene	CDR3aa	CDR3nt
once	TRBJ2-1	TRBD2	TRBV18	CASSPRLQRGYNEQFF	TGTGCCAGCTCACCGCGACTGCAGCGGGGTTACAATGAGCAGTTCTTC
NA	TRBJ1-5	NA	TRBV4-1	CASSSQTPYSNQPQHF	TGCGCCAGCAGTTCCCAGACACCTTATAGCAATCAGCCCCAGCATTTT
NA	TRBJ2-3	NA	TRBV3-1	CASSQAGGITDTQYF	TGTGCCAGCAGCCAAGCGGGGGGCATCACAGATACGCAGTATTTT
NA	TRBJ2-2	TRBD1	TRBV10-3	CATGQGANTGELFF	TGTGCCACCGGCCAGGGGGCGAACACCGGGGAGCTGTTTTTT
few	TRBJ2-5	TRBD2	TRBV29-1	CSVEGSGVSETQYF	TGCAGCGTTGAGGGTAGCGGGGTCTCAGAGACCCAGTACTTC
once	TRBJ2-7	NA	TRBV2	CASRDIQGRGDEQYF	TGTGCCAGCAGGGATATACAGGGGAGGGGTGACGAGCAGTACTTC
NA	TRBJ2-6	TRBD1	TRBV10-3	CAISLDRDTTGANVLTF	TGTGCCATCAGTTTGGACAGGGATACGACTGGGGCCAACGTCCTGACTTTC
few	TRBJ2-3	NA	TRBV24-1	CATREGLADTQYF	TGTGCCACCAGGGAGGGGCTCGCAGATACGCAGTATTTT
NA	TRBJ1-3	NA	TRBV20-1	CSASPGQTPGNTIYF	TGCAGTGCTAGCCCCGGACAAACACCTGGAAACACCATATATTTT
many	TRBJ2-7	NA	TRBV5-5	CASSLDRVFYEQYF	TGTGCCAGCAGCTTGGACAGGGTTTTCTACGAGCAGTACTTC
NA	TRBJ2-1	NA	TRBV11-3	CASSSSNEGYNEQFF	TGTGCCAGCAGTTCGAGCAACGAGGGGTACAATGAGCAGTTCTTC
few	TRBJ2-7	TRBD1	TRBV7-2	CASSLGTRDRHYEQYF	TGTGCCAGCAGCTTAGGAACCCGGGACAGGCATTACGAGCAGTACTTC
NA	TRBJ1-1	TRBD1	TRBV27	CASSPWTGGVNTEAFF	TGTGCCAGCAGTCCCTGGACAGGAGGGGTGAACACTGAAGCTTTCTTT
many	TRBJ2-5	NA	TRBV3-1	CASSNIGRNQETQYF	TGTGCCAGCAGCAACATCGGCAGGAACCAAGAGACCCAGTACTTC
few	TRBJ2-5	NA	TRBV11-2	CASSFLGTAGETQYF	TGTGCCAGCAGCTTCCTCGGGACTGCCGGAGAGACCCAGTACTTC
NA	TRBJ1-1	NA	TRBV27	CASSLARALGEAFF	TGTGCCAGCAGTTTAGCGAGGGCCCTGGGTGAAGCTTTCTTT
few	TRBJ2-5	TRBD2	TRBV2	CASSEGEGGTRETQYF	TGTGCCAGCAGTGAAGGGGAGGGAGGGACGAGAGAGACCCAGTACTTC
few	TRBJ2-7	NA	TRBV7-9	CASIEEGGSSYEQYF	TGTGCCAGCATCGAAGAGGGGGGCTCTTCCTACGAGCAGTACTTC
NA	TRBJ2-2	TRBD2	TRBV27	CASFGTSGSDANTGELFF	TGTGCCAGCTTCGGGACTAGCGGTTCAGACGCGAACACCGGGGAGCTGTTTTTT
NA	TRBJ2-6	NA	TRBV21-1	CTSSISGANVLTF	TGTACCAGCAGCATCTCTGGGGCCAACGTCCTGACTTTC
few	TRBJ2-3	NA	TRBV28	CASSPPDKITDTQYF	TGTGCCAGCAGCCCTCCTGACAAGATCACAGATACGCAGTATTTT
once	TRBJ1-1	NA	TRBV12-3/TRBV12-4	CASSLIMGGTEAFF	TGTGCCAGCAGTTTAATCATGGGGGGAACTGAAGCTTTCTTT
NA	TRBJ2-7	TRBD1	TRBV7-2	CASSPRTGASEQYF	TGTGCCAGCAGCCCTAGGACAGGGGCCAGCGAGCAGTACTTC
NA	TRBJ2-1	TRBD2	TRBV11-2	CASSTWTSGGLLRNEQFF	TGTGCCAGCAGCACCTGGACTAGCGGGGGCCTCTTGAGGAATGAGCAGTTCTTC
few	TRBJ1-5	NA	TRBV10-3	CAIRGREDQPQHF	TGTGCCATCAGGGGGAGGGAGGATCAGCCCCAGCATTTT
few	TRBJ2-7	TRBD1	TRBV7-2	CASSSDRVGSYEQYF	TGTGCCAGCAGCTCCGACAGGGTCGGGTCCTACGAGCAGTACTTC
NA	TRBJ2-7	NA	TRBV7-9	CASSLPTIELDSSYNEQYF	TGTGCCAGCAGCTTACCGACAATCGAACTAGACAGCTCCTACAATGAGCAGTACTTC
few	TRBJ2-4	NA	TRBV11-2	CASSFGGVLAKNIQYF	TGTGCCAGCAGCTTCGGGGGCGTCCTCGCCAAAAACATTCAGTACTTC
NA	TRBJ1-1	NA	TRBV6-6	CASTTPGGTEAFF	TGTGCCAGCACCACCCCGGGGGGAACTGAAGCTTTCTTT
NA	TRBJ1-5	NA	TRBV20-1	CSAQTGRQNQPQHF	TGCAGTGCCCAGACGGGCAGGCAGAATCAGCCCCAGCATTTT
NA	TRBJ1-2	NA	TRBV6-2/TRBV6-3	CASSYSGTDGLYGYTF	TGTGCCAGCAGTTACTCGGGTACAGACGGCTTGTATGGCTACACCTTC
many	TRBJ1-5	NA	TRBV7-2	CASSLAAVQPQHF	TGTGCCAGCAGCTTAGCGGCGGTTCAGCCCCAGCATTTT
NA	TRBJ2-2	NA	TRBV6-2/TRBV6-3	CASRGANTGELFF	TGTGCCAGCAGGGGGGCGAACACCGGGGAGCTGTTTTTT
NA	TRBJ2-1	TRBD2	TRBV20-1	CSASTSGGTIYNEQFF	TGCAGTGCTAGTACTAGCGGGGGGACCATATACAATGAGCAGTTCTTC
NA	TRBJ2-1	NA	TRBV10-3	CAVSRAASPSYNEQFF	TGTGCCGTCAGCCGTGCCGCATCGCCCTCCTACAATGAGCAGTTCTTC
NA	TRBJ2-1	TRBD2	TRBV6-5	CASKKGLAGTNEQFF	TGTGCCAGCAAAAAGGGTCTAGCGGGGACCAATGAGCAGTTCTTC
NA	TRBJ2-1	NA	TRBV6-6	CASSYTPTGTLAPKQFF	TGTGCCAGCAGTTACACACCGACCGGGACATTGGCGCCCAAGCAGTTCTTC
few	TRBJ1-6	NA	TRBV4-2	CASSQAAGLRDSPLHF	TGTGCCAGCAGCCAAGCCGCGGGGCTCAGGGATTCACCCCTCCACTTT
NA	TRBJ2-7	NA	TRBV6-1	CASSDRGRASYEQYF	TGTGCCAGCAGTGATAGAGGCAGGGCCTCCTACGAGCAGTACTTC
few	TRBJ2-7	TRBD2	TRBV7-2	CASSLERGVPYEQYF	TGTGCCAGCAGCTTAGAGCGGGGGGTACCCTACGAGCAGTACTTC
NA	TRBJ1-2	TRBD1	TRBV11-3	CASSLQGARSTYGYTF	TGTGCCAGCAGCTTGCAGGGGGCGCGTTCTACGTATGGCTACACCTTC
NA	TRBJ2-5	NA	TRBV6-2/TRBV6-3	CASLKGERRYQETQYF	TGTGCCAGCCTGAAGGGGGAGAGACGGTACCAAGAGACCCAGTACTTC
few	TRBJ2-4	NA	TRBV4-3	CASSQGGRDRPYF	TGCGCCAGCAGCCAAGGCGGTAGGGACCGTCCGTACTTC
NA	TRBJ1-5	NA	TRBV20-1	CSARVQGGGQPQHF	TGCAGTGCTAGGGTGCAGGGAGGGGGTCAGCCCCAGCATTTT
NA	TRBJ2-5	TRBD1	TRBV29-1	CSGTGRGAQETQYF	TGCAGCGGGACAGGGAGAGGGGCACAAGAGACCCAGTACTTC
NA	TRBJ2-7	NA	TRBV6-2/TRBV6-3	CAQHWAPYEQYF	TGTGCTCAGCACTGGGCCCCCTACGAGCAGTACTTC
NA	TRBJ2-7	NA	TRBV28	CASSSATSGRTYEQYF	TGTGCCAGCAGTTCGGCGACCTCGGGACGGACCTACGAGCAGTACTTC
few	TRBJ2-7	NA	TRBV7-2	CASSRSGCEQYF	TGTGCCAGCAGCCGTTCAGGATGCGAGCAGTACTTC
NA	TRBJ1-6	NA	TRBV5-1	CASSLTPLAGNSPLHF	TGCGCCAGCAGCTTGACCCCCCTCGCTGGTAATTCACCCCTCCACTTT
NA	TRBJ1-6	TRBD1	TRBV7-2	CASSYRGQNSPLHF	TGTGCCAGCAGCTATAGGGGGCAGAATTCACCCCTCCACTTT
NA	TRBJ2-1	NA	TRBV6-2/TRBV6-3	CASRVTRTTYNEQFF	TGTGCCAGCAGGGTAACTCGGACTACCTACAATGAGCAGTTCTTC
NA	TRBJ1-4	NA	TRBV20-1	CSASSTGPNEKLFF	TGCAGTGCTAGTAGCACAGGGCCTAATGAAAAACTGTTTTTT
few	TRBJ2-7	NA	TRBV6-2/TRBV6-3	CASSRDSRPPYEQYF	TGTGCCAGCAGCCGCGACAGCCGACCCCCCTACGAGCAGTACTTC
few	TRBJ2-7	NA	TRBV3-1	CASSLTGAGSEQYF	TGTGCCAGCAGCCTAACAGGGGCGGGGTCCGAGCAGTACTTC
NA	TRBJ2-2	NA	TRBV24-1	CATSDPGQENTGELFF	TGTGCCACCAGTGATCCTGGGCAGGAGAACACCGGGGAGCTGTTTTTT